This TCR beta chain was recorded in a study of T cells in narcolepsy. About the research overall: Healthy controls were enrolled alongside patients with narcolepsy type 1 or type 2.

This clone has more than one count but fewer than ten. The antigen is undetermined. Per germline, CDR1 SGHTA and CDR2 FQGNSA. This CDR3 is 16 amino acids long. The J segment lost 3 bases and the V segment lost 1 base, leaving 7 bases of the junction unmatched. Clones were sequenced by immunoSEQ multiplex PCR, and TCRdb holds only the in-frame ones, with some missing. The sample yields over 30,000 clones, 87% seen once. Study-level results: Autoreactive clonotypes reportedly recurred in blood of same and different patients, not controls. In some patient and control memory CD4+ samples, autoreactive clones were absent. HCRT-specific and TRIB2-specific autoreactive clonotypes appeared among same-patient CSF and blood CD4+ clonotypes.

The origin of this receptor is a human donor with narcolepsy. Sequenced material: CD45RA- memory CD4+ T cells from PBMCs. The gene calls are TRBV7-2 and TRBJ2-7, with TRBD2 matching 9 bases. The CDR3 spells CASSLGPAGGLYEQYF. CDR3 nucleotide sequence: TGTGCCAGCAGCTTAGGCCCAGCGGGAGGTCTCTACGAGCAGTACTTC.